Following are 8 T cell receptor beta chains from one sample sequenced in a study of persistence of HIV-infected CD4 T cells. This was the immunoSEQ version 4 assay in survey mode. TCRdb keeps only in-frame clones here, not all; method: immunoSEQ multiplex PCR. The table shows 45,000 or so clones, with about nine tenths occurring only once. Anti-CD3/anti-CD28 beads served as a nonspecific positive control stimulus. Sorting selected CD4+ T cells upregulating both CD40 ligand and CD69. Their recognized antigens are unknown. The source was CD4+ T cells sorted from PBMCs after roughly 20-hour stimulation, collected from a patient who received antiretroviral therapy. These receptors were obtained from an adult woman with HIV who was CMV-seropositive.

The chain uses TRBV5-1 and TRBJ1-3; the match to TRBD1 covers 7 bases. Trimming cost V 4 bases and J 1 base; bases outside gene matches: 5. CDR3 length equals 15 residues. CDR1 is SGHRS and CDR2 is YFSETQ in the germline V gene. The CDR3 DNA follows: TGCGCCAGCAGCCCGGGACAGTCTTCTGGAAACACCATATATTTT. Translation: CASSPGQSSGNTIYF.

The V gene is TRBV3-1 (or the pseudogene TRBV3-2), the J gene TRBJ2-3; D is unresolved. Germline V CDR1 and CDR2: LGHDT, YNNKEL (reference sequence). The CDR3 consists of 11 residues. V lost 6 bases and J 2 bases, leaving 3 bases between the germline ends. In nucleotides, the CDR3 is TGTGCCAGCAGTTTCACAGATACGCAGTATTTT. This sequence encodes CASSFTDTQYF.

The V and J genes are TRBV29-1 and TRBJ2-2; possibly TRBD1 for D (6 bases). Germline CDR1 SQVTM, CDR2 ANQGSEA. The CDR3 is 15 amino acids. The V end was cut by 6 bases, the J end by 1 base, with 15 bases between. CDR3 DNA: TGCAGCGTCCTCGGACAGAACAAGAACACCGGGGAGCTGTTTTTT. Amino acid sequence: CSVLGQNKNTGELFF.

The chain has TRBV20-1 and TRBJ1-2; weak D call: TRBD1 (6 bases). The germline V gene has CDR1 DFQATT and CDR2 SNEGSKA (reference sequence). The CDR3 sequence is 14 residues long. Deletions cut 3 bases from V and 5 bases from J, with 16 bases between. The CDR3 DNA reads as TGCAGTGCTAGTCGAACAGGGAAAGGGTATGGCTACACCTTC. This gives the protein CSASRTGKGYGYTF.

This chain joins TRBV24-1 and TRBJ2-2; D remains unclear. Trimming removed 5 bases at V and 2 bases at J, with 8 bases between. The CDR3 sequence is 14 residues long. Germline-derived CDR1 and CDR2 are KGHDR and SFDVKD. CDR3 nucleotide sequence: TGTGCCACCAGTGGTAGGCTAAACACCGGGGAGCTGTTTTTT. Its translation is CATSGRLNTGELFF.

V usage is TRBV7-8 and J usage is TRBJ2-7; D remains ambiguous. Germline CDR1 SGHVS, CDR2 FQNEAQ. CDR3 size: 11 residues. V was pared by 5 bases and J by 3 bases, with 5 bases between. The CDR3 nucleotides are TGTGCCAGCAGCCTGAGCTACGAGCAGTACTTC. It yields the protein CASSLSYEQYF.

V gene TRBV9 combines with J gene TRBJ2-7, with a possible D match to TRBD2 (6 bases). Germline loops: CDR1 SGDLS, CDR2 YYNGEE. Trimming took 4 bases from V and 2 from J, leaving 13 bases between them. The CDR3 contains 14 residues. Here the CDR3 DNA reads TGTGCCAGCAGCCCCGGAGGGCCTACCTACGAGCAGTACTTC. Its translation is CASSPGGPTYEQYF.

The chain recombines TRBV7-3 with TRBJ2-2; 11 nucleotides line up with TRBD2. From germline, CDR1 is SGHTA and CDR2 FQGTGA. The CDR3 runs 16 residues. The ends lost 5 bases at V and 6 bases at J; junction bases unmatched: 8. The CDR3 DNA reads TGTGCCAGCAGCACCTTAGCGGGAGGGCCTGCCGGGGAGCTGTTTTTT. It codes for CASSTLAGGPAGELFF.